This record concerns one TCR beta chain sequence. As yet, its antigen is unknown. The sample comes from a study of T cell repertoires in ileal Crohn's disease. Whole-study context: At surgery, 30% to 40% of patients smoked, with median disease duration approximately 7.3 years.

Trimming shortened V by 4 bases and J by 0 bases, and 30 bases separated the two germline ends. The length of the CDR3 is 21 residues. TCRB immunosequencing input was roughly 500 nanograms of biopsy DNA per sample. TCRdb keeps only in-frame clones here, not all; method: immunoSEQ multiplex PCR. The sample lists 2,600 or so clones; 70% to 85% were seen once. Findings and limits, study-wide: Compared with CD4 T cells, sorted CD8 cells carried more expanded clones.

The source of this sequence is an adult with Crohn's disease. The J gene is TRBJ1-2, the V gene TRBV23-1, with unresolved D. TRBV23-1 is flagged as an ORF with uncertain function. The sequenced sample consisted of ileal tissue. As DNA, the CDR3 is TGCGCCAGCAGTCCAGGCGAAGTATCCCAGACACTTACGTTAGCTAACTATGGCTACACCTTC. Translating gives CASSPGEVSQTLTLANYGYTF.